Presented here are 20 T cell receptor beta chains from one specimen sequenced in a study of T cells in localized non-small cell lung cancer. Here immunoSEQ multiplex PCR was the method, and the copy in TCRdb shows in-frame clones only, minus some. The table has tens of thousands of clones, 87% seen once; the top ten hold around 15%. The starting material was peripheral blood, obtained before any cancer treatment. The receptors were sampled from a man between 35 and 75 years old with stage I squamous cell lung carcinoma.

V and J are TRBV18 and TRBJ1-2, with 10 bases that match TRBD1. The CDR3 consists of 20 residues. V lost 0 bases, J lost 4 bases, and 17 bases stayed unmatched. Germline values: CDR1 KGHSH, CDR2 LQKENI. CDR3 amino acids: CASSPPVYIQGQGLRYGYTF. The CDR3 DNA is TGTGCCAGCTCACCACCTGTCTACATCCAGGGACAGGGGTTGCGCTATGGCTACACCTTC.

This rearrangement joins TRBV19 to TRBJ1-1; D may be TRBD1 (6 bases). The CDR3 length is 14 residues. In germline, CDR1 is LNHDA, CDR2 SQIVND (reference sequence). V lost 5 bases and J 4 bases, leaving 14 bases between the germline ends. As DNA, the CDR3 is TGTGCCAGTAGTCCATACAGGGAGGGCACTGAAGCTTTCTTT. This codes for CASSPYREGTEAFF.

The chain couples TRBV20-1 to TRBJ1-2; weak D call: TRBD1 (6 bases). This CDR3 is built from 11 residues. Germline loops: CDR1 DFQATT, CDR2 SNEGSKA (reference sequence). The ends were cut back, 6 bases at V and 3 bases at J, with 8 bases in the middle. The CDR3 protein is CSARTDYGYTF. The CDR3 DNA reads as TGCAGTGCGAGGACAGACTATGGCTACACCTTC.

This clone has just a few counts. The V gene is TRBV12-2, the J gene TRBJ2-1; the table's D call, TRBD2, has no DNA check behind it. TRBV12-2 is deemed a pseudogene. The CDR3 is 15 amino acids. The DNA for the CDR3 is TGTGCAAGTCGCTTAGCGGGACTAGCGTACAATGAGCAGTTCTTC. Its translation is CASRLAGLAYNEQFF.

The count of this clone is one. The V and J genes are TRBV5-1 and TRBJ1-1; D gene unclear. V shed 0 bases and J shed 1 base, with 7 bases lying between them. Per the germline V gene, CDR1 is SGHRS and CDR2 is YFSETQ. The length of the CDR3 is 14 residues. DNA for the CDR3: TGCGCCAGCAGCTTGGGGGTTTCGAACACTGAAGCTTTCTTT. This gives the protein CASSLGVSNTEAFF. The variable domain in full, with the rest retrieved from reference TRBV5-1 and TRBJ1-1, is KAGVTQTPRYLIKTRGQQVTLSCSPISGHRSVSWYQQTPGQGLQFLFEYFSETQRNKGNFPGRFSGRQFSNSRSEMNVSTLELGDSALYLCASSLGVSNTEAFFGQGTRLTVV.

This chain uses TRBV11-3 with TRBJ1-1, with TRBD1 identical over 7 bases. Per germline, CDR1 SGHNT and CDR2 YENEEA. V was clipped by 1 base and J by 3 bases; unmatched bases: 17. The CDR3 extends over 19 amino acids. The CDR3 region has the DNA TGTGCCAGCAGCTTAGCTGTACCCTACCGACAGGGCGAGGACACTGAAGCTTTCTTT. This gives the protein CASSLAVPYRQGEDTEAFF.

CDR3 residues: CASSLDGGAGNTIYF. Here the CDR3 DNA reads TGTGCCAGCAGCCTCGATGGGGGCGCGGGAAACACCATATATTTT. The J gene is TRBJ1-3, the V gene TRBV11-2; D is possibly TRBD1 (6 bases). V was shortened by 5 bases and J by 4 bases, with 15 bases between the two germline ends. Germline values: CDR1 SGHAT, CDR2 FQNNGV. The CDR3 sequence is 15 residues long.

Turning to this clone: Other DNA variants within this sample encode the same CDR3. Here the CDR3 DNA reads TGTGCCAGCAGCTTAAATTCACCTTCGAACACCGGGGAGCTGTTTTTT. Translated, it gives CASSLNSPSNTGELFF. The chain is built from TRBV7-3 and TRBJ2-2; D is unresolved. This CDR3 has 16 residues. The germline CDR1 and CDR2 sequences are SGHTA and FQGTGA. The germline V and J ends were trimmed by 1 base and 0 bases, with 9 bases remaining between them.

This chain connects TRBV6-1 to TRBJ2-7, with D tentatively TRBD1 (6 bases). V lost 6 bases, J lost 6 bases, and 12 bases lay in between. This CDR3 contains 12 residues. In germline, CDR1 is MNHNS, CDR2 SASEGT. CDR3 protein: CASRQGRSEQYF. CDR3 DNA sequence: TGTGCCAGCAGACAGGGTAGGAGCGAGCAGTACTTC.

This clone was recorded only once. The chain employs TRBV5-4 and TRBJ1-1; maybe TRBD1 (5 bases). This CDR3 region has 11 residues. Trimming stripped 4 bases from V and 7 bases from J, with 8 bases between. Looked up from germline, CDR1 is SGHNT and CDR2 is YYREEE (reference sequence). The CDR3 nucleotides are TGTGCCAGCAGCCGCCAGGGTGAAGCTTTCTTT. It translates to CASSRQGEAFF.

The V and J genes are TRBV21-1 and TRBJ2-2. TRBV21-1 is deemed a pseudogene. There are 13 residues in the CDR3. CDR3 loop: CASRRVGPGELFF. CDR3 nucleotide sequence: TGTGCCAGCCGCCGTGTAGGACCCGGGGAGCTGTTTTTT.

The chain recombines TRBV14 with TRBJ1-1; unclear D gene. V was trimmed by 3 bases and J by 1 base, leaving 6 bases between them. The CDR3 has 13 residues. Looked up from germline, CDR1 is SGHDN and CDR2 is FVKESK. The CDR3 sequence is CASSHQENTEAFF. CDR3 sequence (DNA): TGTGCCAGCAGCCACCAAGAGAACACTGAAGCTTTCTTT.

This clone appeared a few times. The chain couples TRBV7-2 to TRBJ1-1, with D uncertain. Trimming removed 5 bases at V and 1 base at J, with 14 bases between. The CDR3 length is 15 residues. Germline assignment: CDR1 SGHTA and CDR2 FQGNSA. The CDR3 nucleotides are TGTGCCAGCAGCCCCCTCGGGAGATCGAACACTGAAGCTTTCTTT. Translated, it gives CASSPLGRSNTEAFF.

This clone was found once. V gene TRBV7-3 combines with J gene TRBJ2-2; D not resolved. Trimming shortened V by 5 bases and J by 4 bases, and 8 bases separated the two germline ends. Looked up from germline, CDR1 is SGHTA and CDR2 is FQGTGA. This CDR3 spans 13 amino acids. The CDR3 DNA sequence: TGTGCCAGCAGCGCCCAGGTCACCGGGGAGCTGTTTTTT. Amino acid sequence: CASSAQVTGELFF.

J is TRBJ2-1 and V is TRBV7-2; 8 nucleotides line up with TRBD1. J gave up 9 bases and V 4 bases, and 11 bases lay outside the gene matches. CDR1 and CDR2 (germline): SGHTA, FQGNSA. The CDR3 is 15 amino acids. CDR3 sequence (DNA): TGTGCCAGCAGCTCCCGGACAGGGCGTCTGGGTGAGCAGTTCTTC. Amino acid sequence: CASSSRTGRLGEQFF.

The chain recombines TRBV7-2 with TRBJ1-5; D remains ambiguous. V was clipped by 3 bases and J by 8 bases, with 8 bases between them. CDR3 size: 12 residues. From germline, CDR1 is SGHTA and CDR2 FQGNSA. As DNA, the CDR3 is TGTGCCAGCAGCTTGCCTGGAGAGCCCCAGCATTTT. Encoded protein: CASSLPGEPQHF.

The chain joins TRBV4-3 to TRBJ1-2; D call uncertain. Germline loops: CDR1 LGHNA, CDR2 YSLEER. Trimming shortened V by 1 base and J by 8 bases, and 20 bases separated the two germline ends. CDR3 size: 16 residues. This chain's CDR3 is CASSQVTHDGSRGYTF. CDR3 DNA sequence: TGCGCCAGCAGCCAAGTTACCCACGACGGCTCTCGAGGCTACACCTTC.

The rearrangement uses TRBV28 and TRBJ2-3, with D perhaps assigned TRBD1 or TRBD2 (6 bases each). Trimming took 1 base from V and 5 from J, leaving 19 bases between them. Germline V gene sequence: CDR1 MDHEN, CDR2 SYDVKM. The CDR3 sequence is 17 residues long. CDR3 nucleotide sequence: TGTGCCAGCAGTTTATTCGCCGGGGGCACGAGGGGAGATACGCAGTATTTT. Its protein is CASSLFAGGTRGDTQYF.

This clone has a handful of counts. V usage is TRBV5-4 and J usage is TRBJ2-1, with 10 bases aligning to TRBD2. With 4 bases clipped from V and 8 bases from J, the junction kept 9 bases outside the gene matches. Germline lookup yields CDR1 SGHNT and CDR2 YYREEE (reference sequence). The CDR3 sequence is 15 residues long. CDR3 sequence: CASSDSERGGDEQFF. The DNA of the CDR3 is TGTGCCAGCAGCGACTCGGAGCGGGGGGGAGATGAGCAGTTCTTC.

The CDR3 nucleotides read TGCGCCAGCAGCCCGGGACGTGAGAGCTACGAGCAGTACTTC. Translated, it gives CASSPGRESYEQYF. V is TRBV5-1 and J is TRBJ2-7, with D perhaps being TRBD1 or TRBD2 (5 bases each). Trimming took off 4 bases at V and 3 bases at J, with 14 bases between the two ends. This CDR3 is 14 amino acids long. Germline lookup yields CDR1 SGHRS and CDR2 YFSETQ.